What follows is one T cell receptor (beta chain) and its context. After removal of 3 bases from V and 9 bases from J, the junction contained 1 base not matched to a gene. Per germline, CDR1 DFQATT and CDR2 SNEGSKA (reference sequence). This CDR3 contains 13 residues. This record comes from a study of Graves' ophthalmopathy and Graves' hyperthyroidism. CDR3 regions of TCR beta were amplified from RNA transcripts. The authors performed first-round RT-PCR with HTBI primers and then a second-round multiplex PCR. TCRdb called the multiplex PCR reads again in MiXCR, with one record for every CDR3 protein. This table has under 200,000 distinct CDR3 sequences, about 40% appearing once.

Material: peripheral blood. The TCR sequence derives from a woman in her forties with Graves' ophthalmopathy. The rearrangement uses TRBV20-1 and TRBJ1-6; TRBD1 agrees at 11 bases. CDR3 loop: CSASGQGASPLHF. The CDR3 nucleotides read TGCAGTGCTAGTGGACAGGGGGCTTCACCCCTCCACTTT.